These 24 T cell receptor beta chains originate from one sample sequenced in a study of shared clonotypes between healthy human individuals. Data came from immunoSEQ multiplex PCR; TCRdb stores just in-frame clones and leaves some out. The repertoire holds about 2 million clones, with over 85% as singletons. Positively selected for CCR7, the CD45RO-negative cells used as naive CD8 cells excluded terminally differentiated effector memory CD45RA+ cells. The sample was naive CD8+ T cells sorted from blood. These receptor sequences come from a man between 18 and 29 years old in good health.

This clone was seen many times. The chain combines TRBV7-6 with TRBJ2-2, with 10 bases identical to TRBD2. Germline V lookup: CDR1 SGHVS, CDR2 FNYEAQ. The CDR3 has 16 residues. Trimming removed 9 bases from V and 0 bases from J; junction bases left unmatched: 7. CDR3 protein: CASTQTSGANTGELFF. In DNA, the CDR3 is TGTGCCAGTACCCAAACTAGCGGGGCGAACACCGGGGAGCTGTTTTTT.

In regard to this clone: Other DNA sequences from this sample encode an identical CDR3 as well. V gene TRBV9 combines with J gene TRBJ2-1, with a possible D match to TRBD2 (7 bases). The CDR3 contains 15 residues. The V gene's germline CDR1 is SGDLS and CDR2 YYNGEE. The V end was cut by 0 bases, the J end by 5 bases, with 12 bases between. CDR3 residues: CASSVGGGPHNEQFF. In nucleotides, the CDR3 is TGTGCCAGCAGCGTAGGGGGGGGCCCCCACAATGAGCAGTTCTTC.

In its sample, this clone was seen once. The chain carries TRBV4-1 and TRBJ2-2; TRBD2 agrees at 9 bases. Germline CDR1 MGHRA, CDR2 YSYEKL. J gave up 8 bases and V 1 base, and 8 bases lay outside the gene matches. This CDR3 is 16 amino acids long. The CDR3 DNA reads TGCGCCAGCAGCCAAGCGCCAGCGGGAGGCGAGGGGGAGCTGTTTTTT. It specifies CASSQAPAGGEGELFF.

CDR3 sequence reads: CASSLAGSGYEQYF. DNA of the CDR3: TGTGCCAGCAGCTTGGCGGGATCCGGGTACGAGCAGTACTTC. The rearrangement links TRBV5-4 to TRBJ2-7, with a weak D call TRBD2 (5 bases). This CDR3 region has 14 residues. The V end lost 0 bases, the J end lost 4 bases, and 11 bases lay between the germline ends. In germline, CDR1 is SGHNT, CDR2 YYREEE (reference sequence). The entire variable domain, with the rest obtained from reference TRBV5-4 and TRBJ2-7, is as follows: ETGVTQSPTHLIKTRGQQVTLRCSSQSGHNTVSWYQQALGQGPQFIFQYYREEENGRGNFPPRFSGLQFPNYSSELNVNALELDDSALYLCASSLAGSGYEQYFGPGTRLTVT.

V gene TRBV4-2 combines with J gene TRBJ2-3; TRBD1 matches at 7 bases. Per the germline V gene, CDR1 is LGHNA and CDR2 is YNFKEQ. This CDR3 has 18 residues. Losses at the gene ends were 1 base for V and 2 bases for J; bases not matched to a gene: 12. The CDR3 DNA reads as TGTGCCAGCAGCCAAGTTATCGGACAGGAGGAATACACAGATACGCAGTATTTT. Protein: CASSQVIGQEEYTDTQYF.

The chain links TRBV19 to TRBJ2-5; perhaps TRBD2 as D (6 bases). Germline assignment: CDR1 LNHDA and CDR2 SQIVND (reference sequence). The CDR3 sequence is 13 residues long. Trimming pared 4 bases from V and 1 base from J, leaving 7 bases between. CDR3: CASSRDFQETQYF. The CDR3 DNA reads TGTGCCAGTAGTAGGGACTTCCAAGAGACCCAGTACTTC.

This clone has just a few counts. This chain joins TRBV7-8 and TRBJ1-6; no firm D call. V was cut by 5 bases and J by 3 bases, with 14 bases left in between. CDR3 length: 16 residues. Per germline, CDR1 SGHVS and CDR2 FQNEAQ. The DNA for the CDR3 is TGTGCCAGCAGCCAACCTACGGCACTCTATAATTCACCCCTCCACTTT. It encodes CASSQPTALYNSPLHF.

The rearrangement uses TRBV11-2 and TRBJ2-5; 10 bases fit TRBD1. V shed 8 bases and J 1 base; nucleotides not matched to a gene: 19. The germline V gene encodes CDR1 SGHAT and CDR2 FQNNGV. The CDR3 totals 19 residues. CDR3 amino acids: CASLRILTGGGTSQETQYF. The CDR3 DNA sequence: TGTGCCAGCCTCCGAATTTTGACAGGGGGCGGGACTAGCCAAGAGACCCAGTACTTC.

V and J are TRBV5-1 and TRBJ1-2; 12 bases agree with TRBD1. The CDR3 runs 16 residues. The V and J ends lost 4 bases and 7 bases, in that order; junction bases with no gene match: 11. Germline V lookup: CDR1 SGHRS, CDR2 YFSETQ. CDR3 DNA sequence: TGCGCCAGCAGCACGGGACAGGGGGCGTTTGGGCTTGGCTACACCTTC. Its translation is CASSTGQGAFGLGYTF.

V is TRBV4-2 and J is TRBJ2-5, with D unclear. This CDR3 has 15 residues. V was clipped by 0 bases and J by 1 base, with 9 bases between them. Germline CDR1 reads LGHNA; CDR2 reads YNFKEQ. The CDR3 bases are TGTGCCAGCAGCCAAGAGCACCCCGTCCAAGAGACCCAGTACTTC. This translates into CASSQEHPVQETQYF.

The CDR3 region is CASSQEGRASGSLGNIQYF. The CDR3 region has the DNA TGCGCCAGCAGCCAAGAAGGGCGAGCAAGCGGGAGTTTAGGGAACATTCAGTACTTC. The chain joins TRBV4-1 to TRBJ2-4; TRBD2 matches 8 bases. With V trimmed by 0 bases and J by 7 bases, 17 bases remained unmatched. Per the germline V gene, CDR1 is MGHRA and CDR2 is YSYEKL. CDR3 length equals 19 residues.

The chain carries TRBV7-6 and TRBJ1-1; TRBD1 might be the D (5 bases). With 5 bases removed from V and 3 bases from J, the gap between germline ends came to 16 bases. Germline values: CDR1 SGHVS, CDR2 FNYEAQ. The length of the CDR3 is 15 residues. Here the CDR3 reads CASSPTALRDTEAFF. The DNA of the CDR3 is TGTGCCAGCAGCCCGACAGCCCTTCGGGACACTGAAGCTTTCTTT. The complete variable domain, with remaining parts taken from reference TRBV7-6 and TRBJ1-1, reads GAGVSQSPRYKVTKRGQDVALRCDPISGHVSLYWYRQALGQGPEFLTYFNYEAQQDKSGLPNDRFSAERPEGSISTLTIQRTEQRDSAMYRCASSPTALRDTEAFFGQGTRLTVV.

The V call is TRBV7-9, the J call TRBJ2-7; D is ambiguous. CDR3 length equals 14 residues. V lost 4 bases, J lost 0 bases, and 10 bases lay in between. CDR1 is SEHNR, CDR2 FQNEAQ, per germline (reference sequence). The CDR3 DNA reads TGTGCCAGCAGCTCCCAACCGGGCTCCTACGAGCAGTACTTC. Its translation is CASSSQPGSYEQYF.

This sequence joins TRBV15 and TRBJ1-1; D is ambiguous. The CDR3 is 14 residues long. The germline V gene has CDR1 LNHNV and CDR2 YYDKDF (reference sequence). The ends were cut back, 0 bases at V and 11 bases at J, with 16 bases in the middle. Here the CDR3 DNA reads TGTGCCACCAGCAGAGAAGAGAGCGGGCGAGAGGCTTTCTTT. This gives the protein CATSREESGREAFF.

This chain uses TRBV7-2 with TRBJ2-1; 8 bases match TRBD1. The CDR3 has 13 residues. V lost 2 bases, J lost 8 bases, and 2 bases stayed unmatched. From germline, CDR1 is SGHTA and CDR2 FQGNSA. DNA for the CDR3: TGTGCCAGCAGCTTATGGACAGGGTATGAGCAGTTCTTC. Translation gives CASSLWTGYEQFF.

This chain joins TRBV6-5 and TRBJ2-7; possible D gene TRBD1, 7 bases. The V end was cut by 0 bases, the J end by 5 bases, with 11 bases between. This CDR3 spans 14 amino acids. Germline-derived CDR1 and CDR2 are MNHEY and SVGAGI. The CDR3 sequence: CASSYSRRGDEQYF. The CDR3 DNA reads as TGTGCCAGCAGTTACTCGCGCAGGGGGGACGAGCAGTACTTC.

The chain is built from TRBV4-1 and TRBJ2-7; possibly TRBD2 for D (5 bases). The length of the CDR3 is 15 residues. The V gene lost 1 base and the J gene lost 7 bases, with 17 bases spanning the gap. In germline, CDR1 is MGHRA, CDR2 YSYEKL. CDR3 sequence: CASSQGEGSVWEQYF. As DNA, the CDR3 is TGCGCCAGCAGCCAAGGTGAGGGAAGCGTTTGGGAGCAGTACTTC.

This rearrangement joins TRBV9 to TRBJ1-2, with D perhaps matching TRBD1 (6 bases). CDR1 and CDR2 from the germline V gene are SGDLS and YYNGEE. The CDR3 extends over 13 amino acids. Trimming pared 5 bases from V and 2 bases from J, leaving 10 bases between. The CDR3 region is CASRSQGNYGYTF. The CDR3 DNA follows: TGTGCCAGCAGATCGCAGGGGAACTATGGCTACACCTTC.

The chain employs TRBV7-9 and TRBJ2-5, with D uncertain. The ends were cut back, 4 bases at V and 5 bases at J, with 11 bases in the middle. The germline V gene has CDR1 SEHNR and CDR2 FQNEAQ (reference sequence). This CDR3 region has 13 residues. CDR3 bases: TGTGCCAGCAGCTGGGATCCGATGGAGACCCAGTACTTC. Translation: CASSWDPMETQYF. Drawing the rest from reference TRBV7-9 and TRBJ2-5, the complete variable domain is DTGVSQNPRHKITKRGQNVTFRCDPISEHNRLYWYRQTLGQGPEFLTYFQNEAQLEKSRLLSDRFSAERPKGSFSTLEIQRTEQGDSAMYLCASSWDPMETQYFGPGTRLLVL.

This chain uses TRBV7-3 with TRBJ2-3, with 8 bases matching TRBD2. Germline V gene data show CDR1 as SGHTA and CDR2 as FQGTGA. The CDR3 length is 15 residues. The trim removed 4 bases at V and 4 bases at J, leaving 7 bases unmatched. CDR3 loop: CASSSSGGYADTQYF. The CDR3 DNA reads TGTGCCAGCAGCTCCAGCGGGGGATACGCAGATACGCAGTATTTT.

The rearrangement uses TRBV9 and TRBJ1-1; D unresolved. V was pared by 0 bases and J by 6 bases, with 12 bases between. The CDR3 extends over 14 amino acids. The V gene's germline CDR1 is SGDLS and CDR2 YYNGEE. The CDR3 DNA reads as TGTGCCAGCAGCGTAGGAGGAGGGCTGGCTGAAGCTTTCTTT. It translates to CASSVGGGLAEAFF.

V usage is TRBV28 and J usage is TRBJ2-3, with TRBD2 as a possible D gene (6 bases). The germline V gene encodes CDR1 MDHEN and CDR2 SYDVKM. Trimming cost V 5 bases and J 0 bases, with 18 bases left between them. The CDR3 loop spans 17 amino acids. In DNA form, the CDR3 reads TGTGCCAGCAGTCCGGCCTTAGCGGTACCTAGCACAGATACGCAGTATTTT. Its protein is CASSPALAVPSTDTQYF.

The gene calls are TRBV19 and TRBJ2-7, with 10 bases aligning to TRBD2. The CDR3 contains 17 residues. CDR1 and CDR2 from the germline V gene are LNHDA and SQIVND (reference sequence). V gave up 0 bases and J gave up 0 bases; unmatched junction bases: 5. The CDR3 protein is CASSIDLASGSSYEQYF. The CDR3, as DNA: TGTGCCAGTAGTATAGATCTCGCTAGCGGGAGCTCCTACGAGCAGTACTTC. Together with reference TRBV19 and TRBJ2-7, the CDR3 gives the full variable domain: DGGITQSPKYLFRKEGQNVTLSCEQNLNHDAMYWYRQDPGQGLRLIYYSQIVNDFQKGDIAEGYSVSREKKESFPLTVTSAQKNPTAFYLCASSIDLASGSSYEQYFGPGTRLTVT.

The V and J genes are TRBV20-1 and TRBJ2-1, with no clear D. The length of the CDR3 is 11 residues. Germline assignment: CDR1 DFQATT and CDR2 SNEGSKA (reference sequence). V gave up 5 bases and J gave up 9 bases, with 11 bases separating them. As DNA, the CDR3 is TGCAGTGCTCCCTTAACCGGTGAGCAGTTCTTC. Its translation is CSAPLTGEQFF.